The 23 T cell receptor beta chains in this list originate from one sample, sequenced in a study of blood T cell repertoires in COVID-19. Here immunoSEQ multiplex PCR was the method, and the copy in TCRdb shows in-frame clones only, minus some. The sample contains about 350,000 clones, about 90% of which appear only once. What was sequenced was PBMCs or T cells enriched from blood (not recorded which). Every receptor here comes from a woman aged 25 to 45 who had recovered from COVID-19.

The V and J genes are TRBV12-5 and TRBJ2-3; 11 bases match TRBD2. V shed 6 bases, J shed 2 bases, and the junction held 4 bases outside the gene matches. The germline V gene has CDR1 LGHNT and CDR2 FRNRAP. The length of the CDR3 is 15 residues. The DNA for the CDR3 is TGTGCTAGTGGGACTAGCGGGGATTACACAGATACGCAGTATTTT. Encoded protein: CASGTSGDYTDTQYF. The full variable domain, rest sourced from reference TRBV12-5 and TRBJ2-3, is DARVTQTPRHKVTEMGQEVTMRCQPILGHNTVFWYRQTMMQGLELLAYFRNRAPLDDSGMPKDRFSAEMPDATLATLKIQPSEPRDSAVYFCASGTSGDYTDTQYFGPGTRLTVL.

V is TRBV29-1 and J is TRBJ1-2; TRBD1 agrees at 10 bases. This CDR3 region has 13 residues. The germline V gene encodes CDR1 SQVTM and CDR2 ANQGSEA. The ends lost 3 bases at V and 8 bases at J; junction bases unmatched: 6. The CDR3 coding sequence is TGCAGCGTTGAGACAGGGGGCTTCGGAGGCTACACCTTC. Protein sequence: CSVETGGFGGYTF.

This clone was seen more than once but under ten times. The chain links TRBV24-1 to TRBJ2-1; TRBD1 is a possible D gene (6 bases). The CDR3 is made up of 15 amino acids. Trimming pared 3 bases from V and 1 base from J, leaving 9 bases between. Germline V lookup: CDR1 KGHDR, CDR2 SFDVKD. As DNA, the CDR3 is TGTGCCACCAGTGATCCACAGGGATCCTACAATGAGCAGTTCTTC. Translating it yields CATSDPQGSYNEQFF.

The CDR3 region has the DNA TGTGCCAGCAGCTTAGATTTCCCATACGAGCAGTACTTC. Residues: CASSLDFPYEQYF. The V call is TRBV11-2, the J call TRBJ2-7; unclear D gene. The CDR3 spans 13 residues. Germline CDR1 is SGHAT and CDR2 is FQNNGV. V was clipped by 0 bases and J by 4 bases, with 7 bases between them.

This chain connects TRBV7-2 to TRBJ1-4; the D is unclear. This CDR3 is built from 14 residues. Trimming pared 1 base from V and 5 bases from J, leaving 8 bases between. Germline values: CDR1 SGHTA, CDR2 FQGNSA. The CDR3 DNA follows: TGTGCCAGCAGCTTAGGCGGACTCAATGAAAAACTGTTTTTT. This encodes CASSLGGLNEKLFF.

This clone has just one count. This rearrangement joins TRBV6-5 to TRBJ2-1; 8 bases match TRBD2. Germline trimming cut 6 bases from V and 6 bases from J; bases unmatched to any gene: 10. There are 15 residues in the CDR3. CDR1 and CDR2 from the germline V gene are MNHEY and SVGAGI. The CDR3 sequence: CASSYQGLVSNEQFF. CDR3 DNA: TGTGCCAGCAGCTATCAGGGACTAGTGAGCAATGAGCAGTTCTTC.

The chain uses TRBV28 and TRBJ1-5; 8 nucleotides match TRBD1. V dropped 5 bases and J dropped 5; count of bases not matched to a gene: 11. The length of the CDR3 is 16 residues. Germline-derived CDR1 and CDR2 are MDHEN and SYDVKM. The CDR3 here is CASSPRQGRNHQPQHF. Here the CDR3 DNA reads TGTGCCAGCAGTCCCCGACAGGGGCGTAACCATCAGCCCCAGCATTTT.

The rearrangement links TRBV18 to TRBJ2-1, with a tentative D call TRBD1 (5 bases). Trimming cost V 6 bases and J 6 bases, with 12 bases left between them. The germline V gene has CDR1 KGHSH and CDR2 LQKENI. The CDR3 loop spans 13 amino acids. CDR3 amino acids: CASSQGRPNEQFF. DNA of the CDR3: TGTGCCAGCTCCCAGGGCAGACCCAATGAGCAGTTCTTC.

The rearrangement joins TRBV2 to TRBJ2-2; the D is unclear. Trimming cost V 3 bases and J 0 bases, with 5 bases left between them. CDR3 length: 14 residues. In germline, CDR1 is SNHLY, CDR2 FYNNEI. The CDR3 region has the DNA TGTGCCAGCAGTGAGACATCGAACACCGGGGAGCTGTTTTTT. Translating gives CASSETSNTGELFF.

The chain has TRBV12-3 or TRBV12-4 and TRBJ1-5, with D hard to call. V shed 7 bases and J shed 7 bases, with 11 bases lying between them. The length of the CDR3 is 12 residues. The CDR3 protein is CASTDQVQPQHF. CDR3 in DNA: TGTGCCAGCACCGATCAGGTCCAGCCCCAGCATTTT.

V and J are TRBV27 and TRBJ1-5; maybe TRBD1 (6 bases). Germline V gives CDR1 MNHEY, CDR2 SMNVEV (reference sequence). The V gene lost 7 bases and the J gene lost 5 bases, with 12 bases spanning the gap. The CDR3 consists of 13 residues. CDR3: CASMGAVDQPQHF. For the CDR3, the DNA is TGTGCCAGCATGGGGGCGGTGGATCAGCCCCAGCATTTT.

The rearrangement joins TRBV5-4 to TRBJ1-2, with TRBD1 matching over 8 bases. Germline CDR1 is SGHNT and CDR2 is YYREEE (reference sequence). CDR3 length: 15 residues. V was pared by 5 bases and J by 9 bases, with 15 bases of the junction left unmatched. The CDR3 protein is CASSTGDRGPGSYTF. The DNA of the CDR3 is TGTGCCAGCAGTACAGGCGACAGGGGACCAGGCAGCTACACCTTC.

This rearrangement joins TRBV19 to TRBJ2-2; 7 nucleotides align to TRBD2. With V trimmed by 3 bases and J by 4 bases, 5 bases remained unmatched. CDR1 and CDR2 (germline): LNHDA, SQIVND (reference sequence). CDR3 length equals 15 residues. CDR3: CASSMRGGITGELFF. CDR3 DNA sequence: TGTGCCAGTAGTATGAGGGGAGGGATCACCGGGGAGCTGTTTTTT.

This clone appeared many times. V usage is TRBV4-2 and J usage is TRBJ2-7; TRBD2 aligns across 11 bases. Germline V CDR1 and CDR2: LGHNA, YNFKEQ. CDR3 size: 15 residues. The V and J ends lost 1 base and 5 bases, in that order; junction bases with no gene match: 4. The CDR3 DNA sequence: TGTGCCAGCAGCCAAGTTACTAGCGGGGGCCACGAGCAGTACTTC. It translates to CASSQVTSGGHEQYF.

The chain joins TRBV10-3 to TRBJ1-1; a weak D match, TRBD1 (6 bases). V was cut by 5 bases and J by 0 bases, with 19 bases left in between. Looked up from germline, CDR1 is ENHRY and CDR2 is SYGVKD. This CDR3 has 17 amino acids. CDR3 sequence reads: CAISPTEQGMVNTEAFF. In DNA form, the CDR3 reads TGTGCCATCAGTCCCACCGAACAGGGTATGGTGAACACTGAAGCTTTCTTT.

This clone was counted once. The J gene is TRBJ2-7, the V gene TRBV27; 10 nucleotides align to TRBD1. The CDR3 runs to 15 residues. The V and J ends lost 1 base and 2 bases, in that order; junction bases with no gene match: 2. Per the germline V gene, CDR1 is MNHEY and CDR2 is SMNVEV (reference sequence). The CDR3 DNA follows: TGTGCCAGCAGTTTATTGGGACAGGGGACCTACGAGCAGTACTTC. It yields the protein CASSLLGQGTYEQYF.

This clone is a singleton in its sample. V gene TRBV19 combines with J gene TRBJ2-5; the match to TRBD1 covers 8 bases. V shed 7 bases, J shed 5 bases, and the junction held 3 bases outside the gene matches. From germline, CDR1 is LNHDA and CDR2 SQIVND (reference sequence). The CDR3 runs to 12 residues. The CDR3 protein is CASTGQGETQYF. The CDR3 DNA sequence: TGTGCCAGTACAGGACAGGGCGAGACCCAGTACTTC.

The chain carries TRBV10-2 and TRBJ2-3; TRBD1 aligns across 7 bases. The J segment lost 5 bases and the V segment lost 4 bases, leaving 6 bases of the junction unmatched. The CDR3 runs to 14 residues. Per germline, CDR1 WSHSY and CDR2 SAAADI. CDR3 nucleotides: TGCGCCAGCAGTGGGACAGGTTTACGAGATACGCAGTATTTT. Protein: CASSGTGLRDTQYF.

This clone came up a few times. CDR3 region: CASSFQGHNYGYTF. CDR3 bases: TGTGCCAGCAGCTTCCAGGGGCATAACTATGGCTACACCTTC. The chain is built from TRBV5-6 and TRBJ1-2; possible D gene TRBD1, 6 bases. The CDR3 length is 14 residues. Per germline, CDR1 SGHDT and CDR2 YYEEEE. V gave up 2 bases and J gave up 1 base, with 9 bases separating them. Full variable domain (missing parts from reference TRBV5-6 and TRBJ1-2): DAGVTQSPTHLIKTRGQQVTLRCSPKSGHDTVSWYQQALGQGPQFIFQYYEEEERQRGNFPDRFSGHQFPNYSSELNVNALLLGDSALYLCASSFQGHNYGYTFGSGTRLTVV.

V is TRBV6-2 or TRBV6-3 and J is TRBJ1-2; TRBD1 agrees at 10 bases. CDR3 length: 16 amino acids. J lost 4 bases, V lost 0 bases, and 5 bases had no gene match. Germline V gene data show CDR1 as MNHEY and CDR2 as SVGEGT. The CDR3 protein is CASSYSDRGRVYGYTF. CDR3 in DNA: TGTGCCAGCAGTTACTCTGACAGGGGGCGTGTCTATGGCTACACCTTC.

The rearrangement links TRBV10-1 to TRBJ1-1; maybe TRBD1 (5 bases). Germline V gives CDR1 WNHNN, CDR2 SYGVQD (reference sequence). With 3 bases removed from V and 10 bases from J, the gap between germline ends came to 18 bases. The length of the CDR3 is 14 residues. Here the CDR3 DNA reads TGCGCCAGCAGTGATATGCGAAGGAGGGGCAGAGCTTTCTTT. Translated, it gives CASSDMRRRGRAFF.

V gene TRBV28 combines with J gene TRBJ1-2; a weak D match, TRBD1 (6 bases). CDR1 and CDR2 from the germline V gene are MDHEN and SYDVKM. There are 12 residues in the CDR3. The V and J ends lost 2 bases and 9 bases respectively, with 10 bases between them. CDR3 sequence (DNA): TGTGCCAGCAGTTTAACCAGGGGAAGCTACACCTTC. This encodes CASSLTRGSYTF.

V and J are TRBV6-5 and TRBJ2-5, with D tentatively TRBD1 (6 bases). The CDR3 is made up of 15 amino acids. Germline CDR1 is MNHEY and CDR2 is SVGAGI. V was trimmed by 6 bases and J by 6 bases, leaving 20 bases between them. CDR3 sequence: CASSVSGTTGKTQYF. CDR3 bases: TGTGCCAGCAGCGTCTCCGGGACAACTGGGAAGACCCAGTACTTC.